This T cell receptor (beta chain) was sequenced during a study of blood T cell repertoires in COVID-19. Study at large: COVID-19 samples from acute and convalescent phases originated in the United States, Italy and Spain. PBMCs, B-cell-depleted T cells, or T cells provided the cDNA or gDNA that made up the material.

In the original processing: Using reference gene primer amplification, nucleated cell counts were estimated. The protocol was immunoSEQ multiplex PCR, while the TCRdb copy is restricted to in-frame clones and leaves out a portion. V, J and clone size are those of that table, while D and trimming were read from the DNA. The table shows roughly 260,000 clones, with around 85% occurring only once. The TCR originated in a woman aged 40 to 50 with active or convalescent COVID-19. The sequencing input was peripheral blood.

This chain's CDR3 is CASSQDRGRPYNEQFF. The CDR3 coding sequence is TGTGCCAGCAGTCAAGACAGGGGGCGCCCGTACAATGAGCAGTTCTTC. The rearrangement uses TRBV28 and TRBJ2-1, with 10 bases that match TRBD1. Trimming at V came to 5 bases and at J to 4 bases, leaving 8 bases not matched to a gene. The CDR3 length is 16 residues. CDR1 MDHEN and CDR2 SYDVKM come from the germline V gene.